A single sample is the source of the 14 T cell receptor beta chains below, sequenced in a study of blood T cell repertoires in COVID-19 (dated by TCRdb to 2018 to 2020). Receptor amplification or capture employed the immunoSEQ multiplex PCR assay. Drawn from immuneACCESS, this table holds only the in-frame rearrangements with V and J called that TCRdb kept. Clones are partly lost; checked studies trace under half to an unresolved V gene and leave the rest unexplained. Recorded for this sample are 200,000 or so clones; around 80% of them occurred a single time. The ten largest clones represent approximately 15% of the sample. The sequenced sample consisted of peripheral blood. The receptors originated from a man aged 25 to 40 with active or convalescent COVID-19.

This sequence joins TRBV10-3 and TRBJ2-2, with 13 bases identical to TRBD2. V shed 6 bases, J shed 7 bases, and the junction held 17 bases outside the gene matches. Germline V gene data show CDR1 as ENHRY and CDR2 as SYGVKD. There are 19 residues in the CDR3. The CDR3 region has the DNA TGTGCCATCAGACCAGGCTACCCGGGACTAGCGGGGAGAAACGGGGAGCTGTTTTTT. Protein product: CAIRPGYPGLAGRNGELFF.

CDR3 nucleotides: TGCGCCAGCAGCCGTCGGATCCCGGGAGAAGCCTCTGGGGCCAACGTCCTGACTTTC. Encoded protein: CASSRRIPGEASGANVLTF. The rearrangement links TRBV4-3 to TRBJ2-6, with D possibly being TRBD2 (6 bases). Per germline, CDR1 LGHNA and CDR2 YSLEER. The CDR3 is made up of 19 amino acids. Trimming shortened V by 4 bases and J by 0 bases, and 19 bases separated the two germline ends.

The chain carries TRBV5-1 and TRBJ2-3; 8 bases map to TRBD2. Germline values: CDR1 SGHRS, CDR2 YFSETQ. V shed 5 bases, J shed 4 bases, and the junction held 6 bases outside the gene matches. The CDR3 consists of 14 residues. CDR3 DNA: TGCGCCAGCAGTAAGGCGGGGGGCTCAGATACGCAGTATTTT. Translated, it gives CASSKAGGSDTQYF.

This clone was observed once. The chain joins TRBV10-2 to TRBJ1-4; no reliable D call. The CDR3 has 14 residues. The V and J ends lost 0 bases and 8 bases respectively, with 10 bases between them. Germline lookup yields CDR1 WSHSY and CDR2 SAAADI. This CDR3 is CASSESGSQEKLFF. The CDR3 coding sequence is TGCGCCAGCAGTGAGTCCGGGTCGCAAGAAAAACTGTTTTTT.

The chain combines TRBV19 with TRBJ2-7; 9 bases fit TRBD1. V lost 4 bases, J lost 2 bases, and 6 bases stayed unmatched. This CDR3 has 15 residues. Germline lookup yields CDR1 LNHDA and CDR2 SQIVND (reference sequence). DNA of the CDR3: TGTGCCAGTAGTAGCTCGGGACAGGGAACCTACGAGCAGTACTTC. Translating it yields CASSSSGQGTYEQYF.

CDR3 nucleotide sequence: TGTGCCAGCAGTAGGGACAGGGGGAGGACTGAAGCTTTCTTT. Amino acid sequence: CASSRDRGRTEAFF. The rearrangement links TRBV6-5 to TRBJ1-1; 11 positions agree with TRBD1. V shed 5 bases, J shed 5 bases, and the junction held 4 bases outside the gene matches. The CDR3 is 14 residues long. Germline V gene sequence: CDR1 MNHEY, CDR2 SVGAGI.

The chain recombines TRBV7-2 with TRBJ1-1; D perhaps matches TRBD1 (6 bases). Germline CDR1 is SGHTA and CDR2 is FQGNSA. V dropped 1 base and J dropped 10 bases, with 16 bases sitting between them. This CDR3 comprises 14 residues. The CDR3 is CASSLDFRGARAFF. The CDR3 DNA reads TGTGCCAGCAGCTTAGATTTCCGGGGGGCTCGAGCTTTCTTT. Combining the CDR3 with reference TRBV7-2 and TRBJ1-1 gives the whole variable domain GAGVSQSPSNKVTEKGKDVELRCDPISGHTALYWYRQSLGQGLEFLIYFQGNSAPDKSGLPSDRFSAERTGGSVSTLTIQRTQQEDSAVYLCASSLDFRGARAFFGQGTRLTVV.

This chain's CDR3 is CASLTGVGNTIYF. The CDR3 DNA reads TGTGCCAGTTTGACAGGGGTCGGAAACACCATATATTTT. The V call is TRBV19, the J call TRBJ1-3, with 8 positions matching TRBD1. The germline V gene encodes CDR1 LNHDA and CDR2 SQIVND (reference sequence). V lost 8 bases, J lost 4 bases, and 4 bases stayed unmatched. The CDR3 loop spans 13 amino acids.

The CDR3 region is CAWSVSGAAGNTIYF. The CDR3 nucleotides are TGTGCCTGGAGTGTAAGTGGGGCCGCTGGAAACACCATATATTTT. V is TRBV30 and J is TRBJ1-3; TRBD1 is a possible D gene (5 bases). The CDR3 totals 15 residues. The V gene's germline CDR1 is GTSNPN and CDR2 SVGIG (reference sequence). V dropped 0 bases and J dropped 2 bases, with 11 bases sitting between them.

The chain carries TRBV11-2 and TRBJ1-1; 9 bases match TRBD1. The CDR3 sequence is 13 residues long. V was pared by 4 bases and J by 6 bases, with 3 bases of the junction left unmatched. Germline lookup yields CDR1 SGHAT and CDR2 FQNNGV. The CDR3 region is CASSSGQGAEAFF. CDR3 bases: TGTGCCAGCAGCTCGGGACAGGGCGCTGAAGCTTTCTTT.

The chain employs TRBV6-1 and TRBJ2-7, with TRBD1 identical over 9 bases. The J segment lost 1 base and the V segment lost 3 bases, leaving 1 base of the junction unmatched. The CDR3 loop spans 14 amino acids. CDR1 and CDR2 (germline): MNHNS, SASEGT. The CDR3 reads CASSDGTGSYEQYV. CDR3 nucleotides: TGTGCCAGCAGTGATGGGACAGGGTCCTACGAGCAGTACGTC.

The rearrangement links TRBV27 to TRBJ1-6; 8 nucleotides match TRBD1. V shed 6 bases, J shed 7 bases, and the junction held 8 bases outside the gene matches. This CDR3 region has 15 residues. Per the germline V gene, CDR1 is MNHEY and CDR2 is SMNVEV (reference sequence). CDR3 sequence reads: CASSGQGTGNSPLHF. In nucleotides, the CDR3 is TGTGCCAGCAGCGGACAGGGAACGGGCAATTCACCCCTCCACTTT.

The CDR3: CASSDGQLSSGNTIYF. In DNA form, the CDR3 reads TGTGCCAGCAGCGATGGACAGTTGAGCTCTGGAAACACCATATATTTT. This rearrangement joins TRBV2 to TRBJ1-3, with D possibly TRBD1 on 6 matching bases. Germline CDR1 is SNHLY and CDR2 is FYNNEI. This CDR3 is built from 16 residues. V was clipped by 6 bases and J by 0 bases, with 15 bases between them.

The chain combines TRBV2 with TRBJ1-1; TRBD1 is a possible D gene (5 bases). CDR1 and CDR2 (germline): SNHLY, FYNNEI. This CDR3 spans 13 amino acids. Trimming took 7 bases from V and 1 from J, leaving 10 bases between them. The CDR3 region is CASTIGENTEAFF. The CDR3 DNA follows: TGTGCCAGCACCATAGGGGAGAACACTGAAGCTTTCTTT.